These 9 T cell receptor beta chains share one sample of origin, sequenced in a study of lymphopenia after photon versus proton radiotherapy. Data came from immunoSEQ multiplex PCR; TCRdb stores just in-frame clones and leaves some out. The table lists fewer than 25,000 clones, roughly 91% of them singletons. The source was peripheral blood, collected from a patient treated with proton-based radiotherapy. The receptor source for this set is a man aged 80 or over with esophageal cancer.

This clone was seen a few times. The V gene is TRBV7-2, the J gene TRBJ1-6; D perhaps matches TRBD1 (5 bases). CDR3 length equals 14 residues. V lost 5 bases and J lost 5, with 10 bases in between. Germline CDR1 reads SGHTA; CDR2 reads FQGNSA. CDR3 bases: TGTGCCAGCAGCCCTGACAGAAATAATTCACCCCTCCACTTT. Translation gives CASSPDRNNSPLHF.

The J gene is TRBJ1-6, the V gene TRBV5-4; 9 bases agree with TRBD1. The CDR3 is 16 amino acids. Germline V gene data show CDR1 as SGHNT and CDR2 as YYREEE (reference sequence). Unmatched junction bases numbered 9, after V lost 2 bases and J lost 9 bases. For the CDR3, the DNA is TGTGCCAGCAGCTTCCCTGGGACAGGGCCGGGTTCACCCCTCCACTTT. Its protein product is CASSFPGTGPGSPLHF.

The genes are TRBV4-1 and TRBJ2-7; D may be TRBD1 (6 bases). Germline assignment: CDR1 MGHRA and CDR2 YSYEKL. This CDR3 spans 15 amino acids. Trimming took 4 bases from V and 2 from J, leaving 15 bases between them. For the CDR3, the DNA is TGCGCCAGCAGCCCCCACAGGGCCCGGACCTACGAGCAGTACTTC. Its translation is CASSPHRARTYEQYF.

This chain joins TRBV5-5 and TRBJ2-3, with D perhaps matching TRBD2 (6 bases). This CDR3 comprises 16 residues. CDR1 SGHKS and CDR2 YYEKEE come from the germline V gene (reference sequence). V dropped 3 bases and J dropped 5 bases, with 19 bases sitting between them. In DNA form, the CDR3 reads TGTGCCAGCAGCTCGGACTCGGGGGTAGCCGGAGATACGCAGTATTTT. It encodes CASSSDSGVAGDTQYF.

This clone was seen once. The chain links TRBV6-5 to TRBJ1-2, with D possibly TRBD1 on 5 matching bases. Germline V gene data show CDR1 as MNHEY and CDR2 as SVGAGI. V was pared by 0 bases and J by 2 bases, with 13 bases between. The CDR3 is made up of 16 amino acids. The CDR3 nucleotides are TGTGCCAGCAGTTACTCGCCCAGGGTAGACAACTATGGCTACACCTTC. Residues: CASSYSPRVDNYGYTF.

This chain connects TRBV4-1 to TRBJ1-5, with D possibly being TRBD1 (5 bases). V was trimmed by 4 bases and J by 2 bases, leaving 27 bases between them. Germline loops: CDR1 MGHRA, CDR2 YSYEKL. CDR3 length equals 20 residues. As DNA, the CDR3 is TGCGCCAGCAGCCCCGGGACTTTCCCGATAATTATTTCAGGCAATCAGCCCCAGCATTTT. It codes for CASSPGTFPIIISGNQPQHF.

The gene calls are TRBV2 and TRBJ2-1, with D hard to call. Germline V gene data show CDR1 as SNHLY and CDR2 as FYNNEI. This CDR3 comprises 15 residues. V was pared by 4 bases and J by 4 bases, with 14 bases between. The CDR3 DNA reads TGTGCCAGCAGTGCGGGTTTCAGTTTTTACAATGAGCAGTTCTTC. It codes for CASSAGFSFYNEQFF.

V usage is TRBV10-3 and J usage is TRBJ2-3; 13 positions match TRBD2. The V and J ends lost 6 bases and 6 bases, in that order; junction bases with no gene match: 6. The CDR3 loop spans 15 amino acids. Germline V gene data show CDR1 as ENHRY and CDR2 as SYGVKD. As DNA, the CDR3 is TGTGCCATCAGCGGACTAGCGGGAGTCGCGGATACGCAGTATTTT. Protein sequence: CAISGLAGVADTQYF.

The chain combines TRBV7-2 with TRBJ2-5; D not certain. This CDR3 region has 13 residues. CDR1 and CDR2 from the germline V gene are SGHTA and FQGNSA. V was cut by 3 bases and J by 5 bases, with 10 bases left in between. Here the CDR3 reads CASSLVGHETQYF. The CDR3 coding sequence is TGTGCCAGCAGCTTGGTGGGTCACGAGACCCAGTACTTC.